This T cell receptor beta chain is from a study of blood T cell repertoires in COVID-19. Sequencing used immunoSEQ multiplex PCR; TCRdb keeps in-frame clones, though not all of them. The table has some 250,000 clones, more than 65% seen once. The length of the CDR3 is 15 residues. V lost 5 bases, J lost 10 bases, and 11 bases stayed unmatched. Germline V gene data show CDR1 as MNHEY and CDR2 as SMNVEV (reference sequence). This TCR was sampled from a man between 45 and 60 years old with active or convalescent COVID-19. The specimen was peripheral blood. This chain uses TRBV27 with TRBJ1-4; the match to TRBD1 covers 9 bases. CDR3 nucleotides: TGTGCCAGCAGTGCCCGACAGGGGGGGGCGGGAAAACTGTTTTTT. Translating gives CASSARQGGAGKLFF.